Shown below are 26 T cell receptor beta chains from a single sample sequenced in a study of blood T cell repertoires in COVID-19. Data came from immunoSEQ multiplex PCR; TCRdb stores just in-frame clones and leaves some out. Among about 22,000 clones listed, about 90% were seen once. The sequenced sample was peripheral blood. These receptors were collected from a man between 65 and 80 years old with acute or convalescent COVID-19.

The chain employs TRBV28 and TRBJ1-2, with 8 bases aligning to TRBD1. The junction had 6 bases not matched to a gene; V was cut back by 4 bases and J by 5 bases. The CDR3 has 14 amino acids. Germline assignment: CDR1 MDHEN and CDR2 SYDVKM. This chain's CDR3 is CASSSIDRGYGYTF. In DNA form, the CDR3 reads TGTGCCAGCAGTTCGATCGACAGGGGTTATGGCTACACCTTC.

The CDR3 region is CASSRTGTGPYNEQFF. CDR3 sequence (DNA): TGTGCCAGTAGTCGCACCGGGACAGGGCCTTACAATGAGCAGTTCTTC. The gene calls are TRBV19 and TRBJ2-1; 9 nucleotides agree with TRBD1. The CDR3 consists of 16 residues. With 5 bases clipped from V and 4 bases from J, the junction kept 9 bases outside the gene matches. Germline V gene sequence: CDR1 LNHDA, CDR2 SQIVND (reference sequence).

The rearrangement uses TRBV30 and TRBJ1-4, with a possible D match to TRBD1 (5 bases). Trimming took off 2 bases at V and 8 bases at J, with 18 bases between the two ends. The CDR3 length is 15 residues. Germline assignment: CDR1 GTSNPN and CDR2 SVGIG (reference sequence). Here the CDR3 reads CAWSRTGKAEEKLFF. As DNA, the CDR3 is TGTGCCTGGAGTCGTACAGGAAAGGCAGAGGAAAAACTGTTTTTT.

CDR3 in amino acids: CAIRQGRDEQYF. For the CDR3, the DNA is TGTGCCATCCGACAGGGGCGCGACGAGCAGTACTTC. The J gene is TRBJ2-7, the V gene TRBV10-3, with 8 bases fitting TRBD1. Germline CDR1 ENHRY, CDR2 SYGVKD. CDR3 length: 12 residues. The J segment lost 5 bases and the V segment lost 8 bases, leaving 5 bases of the junction unmatched.

V is TRBV19 and J is TRBJ2-4, with 12 bases fitting TRBD2. CDR3 length: 19 residues. V lost 3 bases and J lost 0; bases outside the gene matches: 9. CDR1 and CDR2 (germline): LNHDA, SQIVND (reference sequence). CDR3 sequence: CASSIGGLAGIRAKNIQYF. CDR3 nucleotide sequence: TGTGCCAGTAGTATTGGCGGACTAGCGGGAATTCGAGCCAAAAACATTCAGTACTTC.

The chain is built from TRBV11-3 and TRBJ2-1; D is perhaps TRBD2 (6 bases). The ends were cut back, 2 bases at V and 6 bases at J, with 8 bases in the middle. The CDR3 covers 13 residues. Germline-derived CDR1 and CDR2 are SGHNT and YENEEA. In DNA form, the CDR3 reads TGTGCCAGCAGCTTACAGGGAGGCAATGAGCAGTTCTTC. It is translated as CASSLQGGNEQFF.

The chain recombines TRBV24-1 with TRBJ2-2, with 9 bases aligning to TRBD2. CDR3 length: 15 residues. Germline CDR1 KGHDR, CDR2 SFDVKD. J lost 6 bases, V lost 9 bases, and 10 bases had no gene match. The CDR3 region has the DNA TGTGCCACCGGGATTAGCGGGAGTGTTGCCGGGGAGCTGTTTTTT. Its translation is CATGISGSVAGELFF.

The V call is TRBV4-1, the J call TRBJ2-7, with TRBD2 matching 8 bases. The CDR3 is made up of 16 amino acids. Losses at the gene ends were 1 base for V and 5 bases for J; bases not matched to a gene: 10. The germline gives CDR1 MGHRA, CDR2 YSYEKL. In DNA, the CDR3 is TGCGCCAGCAGCCAAGTGGTCGGGAGGGCCGGAAACGAGCAGTACTTC. It encodes CASSQVVGRAGNEQYF.

This chain links TRBV7-8 with TRBJ2-7, with D tentatively TRBD2 (6 bases). Looked up from germline, CDR1 is SGHVS and CDR2 is FQNEAQ. The CDR3 sequence is 16 residues long. Trimming shortened V by 5 bases and J by 2 bases, and 19 bases separated the two germline ends. CDR3 amino acids: CASSHSLRENPYEQYF. Here the CDR3 DNA reads TGTGCCAGCAGCCACTCCCTCCGGGAGAACCCCTACGAGCAGTACTTC.

The chain couples TRBV25-1 to TRBJ2-5; TRBD1 aligns across 10 bases. The trim removed 3 bases at V and 1 base at J, leaving 8 bases unmatched. The CDR3 runs to 17 residues. Per germline, CDR1 MGHDK and CDR2 SYGVNS. The CDR3 nucleotides are TGTGCCAGCAGTGAGAGACAGGGGGCGATAACCCAAGAGACCCAGTACTTC. Translation gives CASSERQGAITQETQYF.

In nucleotides, the CDR3 is TGTGCCAGCAGCTTAACGCGTGTCCCGAACACCGGGGAGCTGTTTTTT. Translation gives CASSLTRVPNTGELFF. The chain is built from TRBV7-3 and TRBJ2-2, with D unclear. V was pared by 0 bases and J by 0 bases, with 8 bases between. This CDR3 is built from 16 residues. CDR1 SGHTA and CDR2 FQGTGA come from the germline V gene.

The chain has TRBV5-4 and TRBJ2-7; TRBD1 matches 8 bases. Germline values: CDR1 SGHNT, CDR2 YYREEE (reference sequence). After removal of 5 bases from V and 2 bases from J, the junction contained 6 bases not matched to a gene. The CDR3 loop spans 14 amino acids. The CDR3 nucleotides read TGTGCCAGCAGACCAGACAGGGGCCCCTACGAGCAGTACTTC. Translated: CASRPDRGPYEQYF.

The CDR3 DNA is TGTGCCAGCAGTTTGGATTGGCGGGTCGGGGGAGATACGCAGTATTTT. Translation gives CASSLDWRVGGDTQYF. This sequence joins TRBV28 and TRBJ2-3; TRBD2 is a possible D gene (6 bases). Trimming took 3 bases from V and 5 from J, leaving 18 bases between them. Germline loops: CDR1 MDHEN, CDR2 SYDVKM. The CDR3 has 16 amino acids.

CDR3 sequence: CASSHGGEQFF. The CDR3, as DNA: TGTGCCAGCAGCCACGGAGGGGAGCAGTTCTTC. This chain connects TRBV27 to TRBJ2-1; perhaps TRBD2 as D (6 bases). Between the trimmed V and J ends, which lost 6 bases and 10 bases, there was a span of 10 bases. This CDR3 is built from 11 residues. Per germline, CDR1 MNHEY and CDR2 SMNVEV (reference sequence).

J is TRBJ2-7 and V is TRBV2; D is possibly TRBD2 (7 bases). Trimming removed 4 bases at V and 3 bases at J, with 16 bases between. This CDR3 is 15 amino acids long. Per the germline V gene, CDR1 is SNHLY and CDR2 is FYNNEI. CDR3 in amino acids: CASSVGAGANYEQYF. The CDR3 region has the DNA TGTGCCAGCAGTGTTGGGGCGGGGGCTAACTACGAGCAGTACTTC.

The chain has TRBV10-3 and TRBJ2-7; D remains ambiguous. The CDR3 runs 13 residues. Per germline, CDR1 ENHRY and CDR2 SYGVKD. V lost 7 bases, J lost 3 bases, and 13 bases lay in between. The CDR3 sequence: CAITAGTDYEQYF. DNA of the CDR3: TGTGCCATCACGGCAGGTACGGACTACGAGCAGTACTTC.

The V and J genes are TRBV18 and TRBJ2-3, with D perhaps matching TRBD2 (5 bases). V was cut by 5 bases and J by 5 bases, with 14 bases left in between. The CDR3 is 14 amino acids. CDR1 KGHSH and CDR2 LQKENI come from the germline V gene. CDR3 region: CASSSTNSVDTQYF. The DNA of the CDR3 is TGTGCCAGCTCATCTACAAATAGCGTAGATACGCAGTATTTT.

This clone was seen once. The chain combines TRBV2 with TRBJ2-1; 12 bases align to TRBD2. Trimming removed 6 bases from V and 7 bases from J; junction bases left unmatched: 13. The CDR3 is 17 amino acids. Germline assignment: CDR1 SNHLY and CDR2 FYNNEI. Here the CDR3 DNA reads TGTGCCAGCAGCTCCGGCCTACTAGCGGGGGGCCCTAATGAGCAGTTCTTC. This encodes CASSSGLLAGGPNEQFF.

The V gene is TRBV7-2, the J gene TRBJ1-4; no firm D call. This CDR3 spans 14 amino acids. Germline CDR1 reads SGHTA; CDR2 reads FQGNSA. Trimming stripped 5 bases from V and 5 bases from J, with 12 bases between. CDR3 bases: TGTGCCAGCAGCCCCCCCTACCGGAATGAAAAACTGTTTTTT. As protein: CASSPPYRNEKLFF.

This chain links TRBV5-1 with TRBJ2-2, with a possible D match to TRBD1 (8 bases). Germline V gene data show CDR1 as SGHRS and CDR2 as YFSETQ. The germline V and J ends were trimmed by 4 bases and 3 bases, with 13 bases remaining between them. The CDR3 runs to 15 residues. DNA of the CDR3: TGCGCCAGCAGCACAGGGGGGGCTGACACCGGGGAGCTGTTTTTT. The encoded protein is CASSTGGADTGELFF.

The V and J genes are TRBV18 and TRBJ2-7; TRBD1 might be the D (6 bases). Trimming removed 4 bases from V and 5 bases from J, with 6 bases in between. CDR1 is KGHSH, CDR2 LQKENI, per germline. CDR3 size: 11 residues. In DNA, the CDR3 is TGTGCCAGCTCACGGGACAACGAGCAGTACTTC. This codes for CASSRDNEQYF.

In DNA form, the CDR3 reads TGTGCCACCAGTGTGCAGGGAAGGTCGGCGAATGAGCAGTTCTTC. This translates into CATSVQGRSANEQFF. The J gene is TRBJ2-1, the V gene TRBV24-1; tentatively, D is TRBD1 (5 bases). Trimming cost V 5 bases and J 7 bases, with 17 bases left between them. This CDR3 is 15 amino acids long. Looked up from germline, CDR1 is KGHDR and CDR2 is SFDVKD.

The chain recombines TRBV9 with TRBJ2-3, with 8 bases identical to TRBD2. With 2 bases clipped from V and 2 bases from J, the junction kept 4 bases outside the gene matches. Germline CDR1 and CDR2: SGDLS and YYNGEE. The CDR3 is 15 amino acids. The CDR3 region has the DNA TGTGCCAGCAGCGTGACTAGCGCTCCCACAGATACGCAGTATTTT. This encodes CASSVTSAPTDTQYF.

The V call is TRBV28, the J call TRBJ1-4; D gene uncertain. Between the trimmed V and J ends, which lost 5 bases and 4 bases, there was a span of 11 bases. Germline CDR1 reads MDHEN; CDR2 reads SYDVKM. The length of the CDR3 is 14 residues. The CDR3 sequence is CASSRGDFNEKLFF. The CDR3 DNA sequence: TGTGCCAGCAGTAGAGGAGACTTTAATGAAAAACTGTTTTTT.

The V and J genes are TRBV3-1 (or the pseudogene TRBV3-2) and TRBJ2-1; tentatively, D is TRBD1 (6 bases). Germline CDR1 reads LGHDT; CDR2 reads YNNKEL (reference sequence). Between the trimmed V and J ends, which lost 4 bases and 0 bases, there was a span of 13 bases. This CDR3 is 16 amino acids long. CDR3 amino acids: CASSRRQVSSYNEQFF. For the CDR3, the DNA is TGTGCCAGCAGCCGAAGACAGGTCAGCTCCTACAATGAGCAGTTCTTC.

This chain joins TRBV7-2 and TRBJ1-1; D uncertain. CDR3 length: 13 amino acids. V was clipped by 6 bases and J by 5 bases, with 13 bases between them. From germline, CDR1 is SGHTA and CDR2 FQGNSA. CDR3 loop: CASSLKGETEAFF. CDR3 coding DNA: TGTGCCAGCAGTCTCAAGGGAGAGACTGAAGCTTTCTTT.